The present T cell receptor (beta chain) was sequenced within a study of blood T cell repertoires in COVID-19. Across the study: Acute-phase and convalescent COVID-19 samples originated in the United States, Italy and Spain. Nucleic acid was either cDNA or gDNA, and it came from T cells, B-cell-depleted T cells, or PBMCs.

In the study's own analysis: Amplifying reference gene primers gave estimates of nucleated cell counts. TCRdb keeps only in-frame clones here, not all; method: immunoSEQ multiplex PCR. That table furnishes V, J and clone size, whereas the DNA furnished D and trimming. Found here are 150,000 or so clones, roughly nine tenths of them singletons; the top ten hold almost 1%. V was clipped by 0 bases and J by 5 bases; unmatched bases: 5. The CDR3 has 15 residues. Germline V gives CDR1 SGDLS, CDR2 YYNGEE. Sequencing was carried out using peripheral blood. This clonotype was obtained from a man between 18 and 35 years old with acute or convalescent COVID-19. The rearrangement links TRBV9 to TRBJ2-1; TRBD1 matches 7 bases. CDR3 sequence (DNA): TGTGCCAGCAGCGTAGTACAGGGGAGCAACAATGAGCAGTTCTTC. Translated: CASSVVQGSNNEQFF.